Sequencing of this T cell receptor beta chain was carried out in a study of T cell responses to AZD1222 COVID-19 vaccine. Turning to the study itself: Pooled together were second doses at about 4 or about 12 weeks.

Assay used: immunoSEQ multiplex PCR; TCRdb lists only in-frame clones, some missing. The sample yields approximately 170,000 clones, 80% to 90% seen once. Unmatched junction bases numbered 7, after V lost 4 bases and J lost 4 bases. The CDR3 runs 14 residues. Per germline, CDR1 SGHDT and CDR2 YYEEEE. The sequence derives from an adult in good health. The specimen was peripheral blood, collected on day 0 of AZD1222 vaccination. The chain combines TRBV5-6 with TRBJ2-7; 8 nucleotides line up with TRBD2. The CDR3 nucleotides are TGTGCCAGCAGCAAAGAGCGGGGGCGGTACGAGCAGTACTTC. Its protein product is CASSKERGRYEQYF. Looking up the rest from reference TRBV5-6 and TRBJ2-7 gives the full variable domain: DAGVTQSPTHLIKTRGQQVTLRCSPKSGHDTVSWYQQALGQGPQFIFQYYEEEERQRGNFPDRFSGHQFPNYSSELNVNALLLGDSALYLCASSKERGRYEQYFGPGTRLTVT.